The 20 T cell receptor beta chains below come from one sample, sequenced in a study of shared clonotypes between healthy human individuals. Profiled with immunoSEQ multiplex PCR; TCRdb holds only in-frame clones, not every one. The sample yields around 500,000 clones, roughly 78% seen once. The specimen sequenced was PBMCs. All receptors come from a woman aged 40 to 49 in good health. Some clones in this sample may be carry-over from other donors' samples.

The genes are TRBV19 and TRBJ1-4; D is undetermined. V shed 5 bases and J shed 8 bases, with 21 bases lying between them. In germline, CDR1 is LNHDA, CDR2 SQIVND (reference sequence). The CDR3 has 16 residues. CDR3 amino acids: CASSAVSGLRREKLFF. For the CDR3, the DNA is TGTGCCAGTAGTGCGGTCTCCGGGCTACGGCGGGAAAAACTGTTTTTT.

CDR3 amino acids: CASSELGQTQFF. Here the CDR3 DNA reads TGTGCCAGCAGTGAGCTCGGTCAGACGCAGTTCTTC. The chain carries TRBV6-1 and TRBJ2-1; D unresolved. Germline V lookup: CDR1 MNHNS, CDR2 SASEGT. CDR3 size: 12 residues. The V and J ends lost 3 bases and 12 bases respectively, with 12 bases between them.

This chain joins TRBV30 and TRBJ1-5, with D uncertain. Trimming took 7 bases from V and 4 from J, leaving 17 bases between them. The CDR3 extends over 14 amino acids. Germline V CDR1 and CDR2: GTSNPN, SVGIG (reference sequence). CDR3 protein: CAYSSSTRNQPQHF. The CDR3 DNA sequence: TGTGCCTACAGTTCCAGCACCCGAAATCAGCCCCAGCATTTT.

CDR3 in DNA: TGTGCCAGTAGTACCCCCGGGACAGGCACCGAGCAGTACTTC. Translation gives CASSTPGTGTEQYF. This chain uses TRBV19 with TRBJ2-7, with 8 bases identical to TRBD1. V dropped 4 bases and J dropped 6; count of bases not matched to a gene: 8. Germline V gene lookup returns CDR1 LNHDA and CDR2 SQIVND (reference sequence). This CDR3 region has 14 residues.

The chain combines TRBV4-1 with TRBJ2-5, with TRBD2 matching 9 bases. Unmatched junction bases numbered 10, after V lost 0 bases and J lost 2 bases. Germline CDR1 is MGHRA and CDR2 is YSYEKL. The CDR3 covers 18 residues. In DNA, the CDR3 is TGCGCCAGCAGCCAAGATCGGCGGGCTAGCGGGACGCAAGAGACCCAGTACTTC. It yields the protein CASSQDRRASGTQETQYF.

This clone occurred once. The chain has TRBV4-1 and TRBJ2-5; the D is unclear. The CDR3 length is 14 residues. Germline lookup yields CDR1 MGHRA and CDR2 YSYEKL. V lost 3 bases, J lost 0 bases, and 8 bases lay in between. CDR3 residues: CASSHQIYQETQYF. CDR3 sequence (DNA): TGCGCCAGCAGCCATCAGATATACCAAGAGACCCAGTACTTC.

The chain joins TRBV27 to TRBJ2-3; 7 nucleotides line up with TRBD1. Trimming cost V 5 bases and J 6 bases; bases outside gene matches: 5. CDR1 is MNHEY, CDR2 SMNVEV, per germline (reference sequence). This CDR3 has 13 residues. CDR3 sequence reads: CASSPQTGDTQYF. The CDR3 coding sequence is TGTGCCAGCAGTCCGCAGACAGGGGATACGCAGTATTTT.

The genes are TRBV28 and TRBJ2-3, with D possibly matching TRBD2 (5 bases). V lost 6 bases and J lost 5, with 15 bases in between. This CDR3 has 14 amino acids. Per the germline V gene, CDR1 is MDHEN and CDR2 is SYDVKM. This CDR3 reads CASSRPASGDTQYF. CDR3 in DNA: TGTGCCAGCAGCCGACCAGCAAGCGGAGATACGCAGTATTTT.

The chain has TRBV30 and TRBJ2-1, with D perhaps matching TRBD2 (6 bases). Germline V lookup: CDR1 GTSNPN, CDR2 SVGIG (reference sequence). V lost 3 bases to trimming and J lost 2 bases, with 8 bases between them. The CDR3 has 13 amino acids. This chain's CDR3 is CAWRGGPYNEQFF. The DNA for the CDR3 is TGTGCCTGGAGGGGGGGACCCTACAATGAGCAGTTCTTC.

This sequence joins TRBV11-2 and TRBJ2-1; D may be TRBD1 (5 bases). From germline, CDR1 is SGHAT and CDR2 FQNNGV. The CDR3 is 11 amino acids. V was pared by 5 bases and J by 9 bases, with 8 bases between. CDR3 in DNA: TGTGCCAGCAGCCCTAGGGGTGAGCAGTTCTTC. This codes for CASSPRGEQFF.

The CDR3 region is CASSRGTSGSFTDTQYF. CDR3 coding DNA: TGTGCCAGCAGCAGAGGGACTAGCGGGAGTTTCACAGATACGCAGTATTTT. The V gene is TRBV21-1, the J gene TRBJ2-3; the table's D gene call, TRBD2, was not cross checked with the DNA. TRBV21-1 is labeled a pseudogene. This CDR3 spans 17 amino acids.

For this clone: Germline is not matched at one junction end, which may reflect a read error. The chain has TRBV11-3 and TRBJ2-2; 11 bases agree with TRBD2. CDR1 and CDR2 from the germline V gene are SGHNT and YENEEA. This CDR3 region has 19 residues. Here the CDR3 DNA reads TGTACCAGCAGCCCAGGACTAGCGGGCCGTTGGGAGGACACCGGGGAGCTGTTTTTT. Its translation is CTSSPGLAGRWEDTGELFF.

This clone is a singleton in its sample. This specimen includes other DNA sequences encoding the same CDR3. The chain recombines TRBV5-6 with TRBJ1-5; 7 nucleotides line up with TRBD1. This CDR3 is 14 amino acids long. J gave up 5 bases and V 0 bases, and 2 bases lay outside the gene matches. Looked up from germline, CDR1 is SGHDT and CDR2 is YYEEEE. The chain's CDR3 is CASSLAGGDQPQHF. DNA of the CDR3: TGTGCCAGCAGCTTGGCAGGGGGGGATCAGCCCCAGCATTTT. Full variable domain (remainder filled in from reference TRBV5-6 and TRBJ1-5): DAGVTQSPTHLIKTRGQQVTLRCSPKSGHDTVSWYQQALGQGPQFIFQYYEEEERQRGNFPDRFSGHQFPNYSSELNVNALLLGDSALYLCASSLAGGDQPQHFGDGTRLSIL.

This clone was counted between two and nine times. This sequence joins TRBV7-9 and TRBJ2-5; TRBD2 might be the D (6 bases). Germline V gene lookup returns CDR1 SEHNR and CDR2 FQNEAQ (reference sequence). Between the trimmed V and J ends, which lost 10 bases and 4 bases, there was a span of 16 bases. This CDR3 contains 13 residues. DNA for the CDR3: TGTGCCATGGGAGGCCCTCCCGCAGAGACCCAGTACTTC. The encoded protein is CAMGGPPAETQYF.

J is TRBJ1-4 and V is TRBV7-2, with 7 bases lining up with TRBD1. Looked up from germline, CDR1 is SGHTA and CDR2 is FQGNSA. The CDR3 is made up of 13 amino acids. The CDR3 region is CATGASVNEKLFF. CDR3 sequence (DNA): TGTGCTACAGGGGCGTCGGTTAATGAAAAACTGTTTTTT.

This chain links TRBV19 with TRBJ1-3; D unclear. Germline V gene lookup returns CDR1 LNHDA and CDR2 SQIVND (reference sequence). Deletions cut 3 bases from V and 0 bases from J, with 9 bases between. This CDR3 has 15 amino acids. CDR3 in amino acids: CASSIDRSSGNTIYF. The CDR3 DNA sequence: TGTGCCAGTAGTATCGATAGGAGCTCTGGAAACACCATATATTTT.

Concerning this clone itself: A much larger clone is a single base away; this may be a read error. The chain carries TRBV5-1 and TRBJ2-5, with D possibly matching TRBD2 (6 bases). CDR1 and CDR2 from the germline V gene are SGHRS and YFSETQ. This CDR3 is built from 16 residues. The V end was cut by 0 bases, the J end by 8 bases, with 20 bases between. The CDR3: CASSLARVLGRDTQYF. In DNA, the CDR3 is TGCGCCAGCAGCTTGGCCAGGGTGTTGGGGCGGGATACCCAGTACTTC. The entire variable domain, with the rest obtained from reference TRBV5-1 and TRBJ2-5, is as follows: KAGVTQTPRYLIKTRGQQVTLSCSPISGHRSVSWYQQTPGQGLQFLFEYFSETQRNKGNFPGRFSGRQFSNSRSEMNVSTLELGDSALYLCASSLARVLGRDTQYFGPGTRLLVL.

This chain connects TRBV10-3 to TRBJ1-1, with D possibly being TRBD1 (5 bases). The germline CDR1 and CDR2 sequences are ENHRY and SYGVKD. CDR3 length: 12 amino acids. Trimming removed 6 bases from V and 3 bases from J, with 8 bases in between. Here the CDR3 reads CAIRGGDTEAFF. The CDR3 nucleotides are TGTGCCATCAGGGGGGGGGACACTGAAGCTTTCTTT.

This clone appeared many times. The V call is TRBV7-3, the J call TRBJ2-1; 7 bases fit TRBD1. Trimming removed 5 bases from V and 7 bases from J; junction bases left unmatched: 11. CDR3 length: 15 amino acids. Germline V gene lookup returns CDR1 SGHTA and CDR2 FQGTGA. This CDR3 reads CASSRDSTSLNEQFF. The CDR3, as DNA: TGTGCCAGCAGCCGGGACAGCACGTCTTTAAATGAGCAGTTCTTC.

The CDR3, as DNA: TGTGCCAGCTCAAGGCTGCCATGGGGCAATGAGCAGTTCTTC. Its translation: CASSRLPWGNEQFF. This rearrangement joins TRBV18 to TRBJ2-1; D remains unclear. The germline V and J ends were trimmed by 5 bases and 6 bases, with 14 bases remaining between them. Germline CDR1 reads KGHSH; CDR2 reads LQKENI. The CDR3 length is 14 residues.